What follows are 23 T cell receptor beta chains derived from one specimen sequenced in a study of OX40 agonist ivuxolimab in advanced cancers. This table comes from immunoSEQ multiplex PCR, and its TCRdb copy is limited to in-frame clones, with some not included. In the table there are tens of thousands of clones, around 92% of which are singletons. The sample consisted of CD4+ or CD8+ T cells sorted from blood, taken in a trial of the OX40 agonist ivuxolimab. These receptors were collected from an adult with an advanced solid tumor such as melanoma, head and neck, liver or kidney cancer.

The J gene is TRBJ1-5, the V gene TRBV4-2; D not certain. Germline loops: CDR1 LGHNA, CDR2 YNFKEQ. The CDR3 spans 15 residues. The V and J ends lost 1 base and 10 bases respectively, with 17 bases between them. CDR3 region: CASSQGKEEGRPQHF. Here the CDR3 DNA reads TGTGCCAGCAGCCAAGGCAAGGAGGAGGGTCGACCCCAGCATTTT.

The rearrangement links TRBV10-3 to TRBJ2-2, with TRBD2 matching over 9 bases. The CDR3 length is 18 residues. J lost 4 bases, V lost 0 bases, and 9 bases had no gene match. Germline V CDR1 and CDR2: ENHRY, SYGVKD. In DNA, the CDR3 is TGTGCCATCAGTGAGTCGCGGGTAGCGGGGGACCCCACCGGGGAGCTGTTTTTT. This encodes CAISESRVAGDPTGELFF.

V usage is TRBV7-9 and J usage is TRBJ1-4, with D uncertain. V gave up 0 bases and J gave up 4 bases, with 6 bases separating them. This CDR3 has 14 amino acids. Per the germline V gene, CDR1 is SEHNR and CDR2 is FQNEAQ (reference sequence). For the CDR3, the DNA is TGTGCCAGCAGCTTAGCAAAGAGTAATGAAAAACTGTTTTTT. This sequence encodes CASSLAKSNEKLFF.

The CDR3 spells CASSLISNTEAFF. In nucleotides, the CDR3 is TGTGCCAGCAGCTTAATCAGTAACACTGAAGCTTTCTTT. This sequence joins TRBV4-2 and TRBJ1-1; D is unresolved. CDR1 is LGHNA, CDR2 YNFKEQ, per germline. This CDR3 is built from 13 residues. V dropped 5 bases and J dropped 2 bases, with 9 bases sitting between them.

The V call is TRBV11-3, the J call TRBJ2-1; D remains unclear. CDR3 length equals 16 residues. Germline CDR1 SGHNT, CDR2 YENEEA. Trimming left V 0 bases short and J 0 bases short, with 9 bases between. The chain's CDR3 is CASSLEGSSSYNEQFF. Here the CDR3 DNA reads TGTGCCAGCAGCTTAGAGGGCAGTAGCTCCTACAATGAGCAGTTCTTC. The full variable domain, completed using reference TRBV11-3 and TRBJ2-1, is EAGVVQSPRYKIIEKKQPVAFWCNPISGHNTLYWYLQNLGQGPELLIRYENEEAVDDSQLPKDRFSAERLKGVDSTLKIQPAELGDSAVYLCASSLEGSSSYNEQFFGPGTRLTVL.

The rearrangement joins TRBV7-5 to TRBJ2-1. TRBV7-5 is a pseudogene locus. The CDR3 is 13 residues long. The CDR3 region has the DNA TGTGCCAGAAGCTTAGGGTTGGACAATGAGCAGTTCTTC. Translated: CARSLGLDNEQFF.

The chain uses TRBV6-5 and TRBJ2-7, with 11 bases fitting TRBD1. CDR3 length: 14 residues. V trimming: 7 bases; J trimming: 3 bases; junction bases outside the gene matches: 5. From germline, CDR1 is MNHEY and CDR2 SVGAGI. CDR3 sequence reads: CASNTGTGGYEQYF. The CDR3 region has the DNA TGTGCCAGCAATACCGGGACAGGGGGCTACGAGCAGTACTTC.

The V call is TRBV19, the J call TRBJ1-3; a possible D gene is TRBD1 (5 bases). CDR1 is LNHDA, CDR2 SQIVND, per germline (reference sequence). This CDR3 comprises 16 residues. V lost 6 bases, J lost 0 bases, and 15 bases lay in between. The chain's CDR3 is CASSPGRGGSGNTIYF. For the CDR3, the DNA is TGTGCCAGTAGCCCAGGGCGAGGCGGCTCTGGAAACACCATATATTTT.

The rearrangement links TRBV2 to TRBJ1-2, with 7 nucleotides matching TRBD1. V was clipped by 1 base and J by 8 bases; unmatched bases: 13. The V gene's germline CDR1 is SNHLY and CDR2 FYNNEI. There are 16 residues in the CDR3. CDR3 in DNA: TGTGCCAGCAGTGAAGACGAGGGACTGACAGGGTACGGCTACACCTTC. Translated, it gives CASSEDEGLTGYGYTF.

The chain joins TRBV5-6 to TRBJ1-5; D is uncertain. CDR1 is SGHDT and CDR2 is YYEEEE in the germline V gene. V dropped 0 bases and J dropped 7 bases, with 11 bases sitting between them. CDR3 length equals 14 residues. Here the CDR3 DNA reads TGTGCCAGCAGCTTGGGCCAGACACCCCAGCCCCAGCATTTT. This codes for CASSLGQTPQPQHF. The full variable domain, with the rest looked up from reference TRBV5-6 and TRBJ1-5, is DAGVTQSPTHLIKTRGQQVTLRCSPKSGHDTVSWYQQALGQGPQFIFQYYEEEERQRGNFPDRFSGHQFPNYSSELNVNALLLGDSALYLCASSLGQTPQPQHFGDGTRLSIL.

The chain is built from TRBV6-1 and TRBJ2-7; D perhaps matches TRBD2 (5 bases). Trimming cost V 1 base and J 7 bases, with 23 bases left between them. Germline V CDR1 and CDR2: MNHNS, SASEGT. This CDR3 has 17 residues. The CDR3 sequence is CASSEGIWTAALGEQYF. CDR3 DNA: TGTGCCAGCAGTGAAGGTATTTGGACTGCGGCGCTGGGTGAGCAGTACTTC.

The gene calls are TRBV9 and TRBJ2-6; TRBD1 might be the D (6 bases). Germline V gene lookup returns CDR1 SGDLS and CDR2 YYNGEE. There are 20 residues in the CDR3. V was trimmed by 0 bases and J by 0 bases, leaving 19 bases between them. This chain's CDR3 is CASSVVRDISVSSGANVLTF. The CDR3 nucleotides read TGTGCCAGCAGCGTAGTACGGGACATCTCCGTATCCTCTGGGGCCAACGTCCTGACTTTC. The whole variable domain, filled in from reference TRBV9 and TRBJ2-6, reads DSGVTQTPKHLITATGQRVTLRCSPRSGDLSVYWYQQSLDQGLQFLIQYYNGEERAKGNILERFSAQQFPDLHSELNLSSLELGDSALYFCASSVVRDISVSSGANVLTFGAGSRLTVL.

As concerns this clone: The same CDR3 is also encoded by other DNA sequences in this sample. The J gene is TRBJ2-7, the V gene TRBV5-5; possibly TRBD1 for D (6 bases). CDR3 length: 12 amino acids. Germline CDR1 and CDR2: SGHKS and YYEKEE (reference sequence). Trimming left V 1 base short and J 4 bases short, with 6 bases between. CDR3 residues: CASSLTGYEQYF. The CDR3 nucleotides are TGTGCCAGCAGCTTGACAGGGTACGAGCAGTACTTC. The whole variable domain, remainder taken from reference TRBV5-5 and TRBJ2-7, is DAGVTQSPTHLIKTRGQQVTLRCSPISGHKSVSWYQQVLGQGPQFIFQYYEKEERGRGNFPDRFSARQFPNYSSELNVNALLLGDSALYLCASSLTGYEQYFGPGTRLTVT.

This chain links TRBV7-3 with TRBJ1-2, with 12 bases matching TRBD1. V lost 6 bases and J lost 4; bases outside the gene matches: 9. Germline V gene data show CDR1 as SGHTA and CDR2 as FQGTGA. The CDR3 is made up of 16 amino acids. The CDR3 DNA is TGTGCCAGCAGTTCTGGGGGACAGGGGGCGATCTATGGCTACACCTTC. Translation gives CASSSGGQGAIYGYTF.

The chain employs TRBV11-2 and TRBJ1-2; D gene uncertain. Trimming took off 3 bases at V and 3 bases at J, with 8 bases between the two ends. The CDR3 spans 13 residues. Germline V gene data show CDR1 as SGHAT and CDR2 as FQNNGV. CDR3 bases: TGTGCCAGCAGCTTCGGGCAGGACTATGGCTACACCTTC. This codes for CASSFGQDYGYTF.

The chain carries TRBV9 and TRBJ2-5, with TRBD1 matching over 9 bases. V dropped 0 bases and J dropped 5; count of bases not matched to a gene: 5. This CDR3 has 15 amino acids. CDR1 is SGDLS, CDR2 YYNGEE, per germline. This CDR3 reads CASSVGWGTGETQYF. The CDR3 DNA reads TGTGCCAGCAGCGTAGGATGGGGGACAGGGGAGACCCAGTACTTC.

The rearrangement links TRBV4-3 to TRBJ2-1; no clear D. CDR3 length: 13 residues. V was pared by 1 base and J by 2 bases, with 3 bases between. CDR1 is LGHNA, CDR2 YSLEER, per germline. Here the CDR3 reads CASSQGTYNEQFF. The DNA for the CDR3 is TGCGCCAGCAGCCAAGGGACCTACAATGAGCAGTTCTTC.

The rearrangement joins TRBV4-1 to TRBJ1-5, with a possible D match to TRBD1 (5 bases). This CDR3 has 14 residues. The ends were cut back, 3 bases at V and 5 bases at J, with 11 bases in the middle. CDR1 MGHRA and CDR2 YSYEKL come from the germline V gene. The chain's CDR3 is CASSQAGGDQPQHF. The CDR3 nucleotides are TGCGCCAGCAGCCAGGCCGGGGGAGATCAGCCCCAGCATTTT.

The chain recombines TRBV9 with TRBJ2-1, with TRBD2 identical over 11 bases. The junction had 4 bases not matched to a gene; V was cut back by 0 bases and J by 8 bases. This CDR3 region has 15 residues. CDR1 is SGDLS and CDR2 is YYNGEE in the germline V gene. CDR3 bases: TGTGCCAGCAGCGTAGTAGCGGGGGGGCCCCATGAGCAGTTCTTC. This gives the protein CASSVVAGGPHEQFF.

This chain connects TRBV9 to TRBJ2-5; D perhaps matches TRBD1 (5 bases). V lost 0 bases and J lost 5, with 11 bases in between. Germline-derived CDR1 and CDR2 are SGDLS and YYNGEE. The CDR3 length is 14 residues. CDR3 in amino acids: CASSVVGAGETQYF. CDR3 nucleotide sequence: TGTGCCAGCAGCGTAGTTGGGGCAGGGGAGACCCAGTACTTC.

The chain carries TRBV7-9 and TRBJ2-5, with TRBD2 identical over 14 bases. Trimming removed 3 bases from V and 4 bases from J; junction bases left unmatched: 1. This CDR3 spans 15 amino acids. Germline CDR1 reads SEHNR; CDR2 reads FQNEAQ (reference sequence). CDR3 amino acids: CASSLGTSGGETQYF. The CDR3 DNA is TGTGCCAGCAGCTTGGGGACTAGCGGGGGAGAGACCCAGTACTTC. Together with reference TRBV7-9 and TRBJ2-5, the CDR3 gives the full variable domain: DTGVSQNPRHKITKRGQNVTFRCDPISEHNRLYWYRQTLGQGPEFLTYFQNEAQLEKSRLLSDRFSAERPKGSFSTLEIQRTEQGDSAMYLCASSLGTSGGETQYFGPGTRLLVL.

The J gene is TRBJ1-5, the V gene TRBV6-5; a weak D match, TRBD1 (5 bases). CDR3 size: 14 residues. The germline gives CDR1 MNHEY, CDR2 SVGAGI. Trimming took 2 bases from V and 6 from J, leaving 11 bases between them. For the CDR3, the DNA is TGTGCCAGCAGTTACCTGGGGGGAGGTCAGCCCCAGCATTTT. This encodes CASSYLGGGQPQHF.

The V gene is TRBV20-1, the J gene TRBJ2-7; D not certain. CDR3 size: 11 residues. Germline lookup yields CDR1 DFQATT and CDR2 SNEGSKA (reference sequence). Trimming cost V 6 bases and J 5 bases, with 11 bases left between them. CDR3 residues: CSATDFDEQYF. In DNA form, the CDR3 reads TGCAGTGCCACCGACTTTGACGAGCAGTACTTC.